This paragraph covers one T cell receptor beta chain sequence. What it recognizes is unknown. The assay was immunoSEQ multiplex PCR, and TCRdb's table has in-frame clones only and misses some. The table records about 94,000 clones, around 91% of them present only once. Germline V gene sequence: CDR1 LGHNA, CDR2 YNFKEQ. Trimming shortened V by 0 bases and J by 6 bases, and 19 bases separated the two germline ends. This CDR3 is 17 amino acids long. This sample was included in a study of T cell responses to AZD1222 COVID-19 vaccine. General observations from the study: Vaccine-associated CD4 TCRs spanned spike, dominant at 160-218 and 743-854. In a largely white British group with more females than males, clonal diversity was possibly underestimated.

The clonotype originates from an adult in good health. The sequencing used peripheral blood, collected on day 0 of AZD1222 vaccination. The rearrangement joins TRBV4-2 to TRBJ2-3; D is perhaps TRBD2 (6 bases). Here the CDR3 reads CASSQDRTYEGRDTQYF. The CDR3 DNA reads TGTGCCAGCAGCCAAGATCGCACCTATGAGGGGAGGGATACGCAGTATTTT.